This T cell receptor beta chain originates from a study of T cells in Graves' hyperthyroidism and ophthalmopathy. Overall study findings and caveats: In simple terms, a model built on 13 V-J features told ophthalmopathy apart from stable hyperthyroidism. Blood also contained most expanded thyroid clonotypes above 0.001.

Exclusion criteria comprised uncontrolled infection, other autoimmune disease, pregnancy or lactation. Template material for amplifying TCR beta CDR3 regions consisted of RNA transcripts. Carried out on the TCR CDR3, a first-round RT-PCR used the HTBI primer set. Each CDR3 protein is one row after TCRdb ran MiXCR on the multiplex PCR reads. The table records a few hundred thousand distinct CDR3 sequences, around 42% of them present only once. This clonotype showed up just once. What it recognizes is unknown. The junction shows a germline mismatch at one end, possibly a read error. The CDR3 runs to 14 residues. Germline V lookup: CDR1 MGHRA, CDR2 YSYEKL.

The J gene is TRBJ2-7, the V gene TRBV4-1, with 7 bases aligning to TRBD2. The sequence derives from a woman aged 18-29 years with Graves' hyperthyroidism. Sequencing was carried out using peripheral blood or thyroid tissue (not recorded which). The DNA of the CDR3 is TGTGCCAGCAGCCCGAGGACTAGGGTAGACGAGCAGTACTTC. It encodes CASSPRTRVDEQYF.